Each of the 9 T cell receptor beta chains below was sequenced from the same sample in a study of read filtering for tumor transcriptome and immune sequencing. The library was built from around 400 ng RNA with molecular barcoded adaptors for alpha/delta and beta/gamma chains. TCRdb used MiXCR to reprocess the reads, holding one entry per CDR3 protein. The repertoire holds 35,000 to 40,000 distinct CDR3 sequences, with 12% to 15% as singletons. Sequences were obtained from a population of CD138-negative cells sorted from bone marrow. The receptor set was obtained from a donor at least 40 years old with multiple myeloma.

On this clonotype: One end of the junction varies from germline; a read error may be responsible. This chain links TRBV18 with TRBJ1-1, with a weak D call TRBD1 (5 bases). CDR3 length: 16 amino acids. Germline V CDR1 and CDR2: KGHSH, LQKENI. The CDR3, as DNA: TGTGCTAGCTCACCGATCTTCTGGGACCTGAACACTGAAGCTTTCTTT. Protein sequence: CASSPIFWDLNTEAFF.

The J gene is TRBJ1-3, the V gene TRBV18; D remains ambiguous. CDR1 KGHSH and CDR2 LQKENI come from the germline V gene. Between the trimmed V and J ends, which lost 6 bases and 4 bases, there was a span of 4 bases. The CDR3 totals 11 residues. The CDR3 nucleotides read TGTGCCAGCTCCGAGGGAAACACCATATATTTT. Protein product: CASSEGNTIYF.

Ten or more counts support this clonotype. This chain uses TRBV12-3 or TRBV12-4 with TRBJ1-5; 7 bases are a match to TRBD1. The CDR3 consists of 15 residues. The trim removed 6 bases at V and 2 bases at J, leaving 7 bases unmatched. The CDR3 is CASRAGTVGNQPQHF. The CDR3 coding sequence is TGTGCCAGCAGGGCCGGGACAGTGGGCAATCAGCCCCAGCATTTT.

A note on this clonotype: A far bigger clonotype differs at one base, so this is likely a read error. The rearrangement joins TRBV7-4 to TRBJ1-5, with D tentatively TRBD1 (6 bases). Trimming cost V 7 bases and J 4 bases, with 20 bases left between them. Germline V lookup: CDR1 SGHVT, CDR2 SQSDAQ. There are 16 residues in the CDR3. In DNA, the CDR3 is TGTGCCAGCAACTCTTACGGGGGGGGCTCGAATCAGCCCCAGCATTTT. Protein sequence: CASNSYGGGSNQPQHF.

The table lists this clonotype with a few counts. Mismatch with germline at one junction end may stem from a read error. The gene calls are TRBV6-5 and TRBJ2-3, with D perhaps TRBD1 (5 bases). In germline, CDR1 is MNHEY, CDR2 SVGAGI. This CDR3 is 16 amino acids long. CDR3 protein: CATRGPTEDRTGTQYF. CDR3 bases: TGTGCCACCCGTGGGCCGACAGAGGATCGCACAGGTACGCAGTATTTT.

This clonotype occurred many times. The chain carries TRBV15 and TRBJ2-7; no clear D gene. Germline V lookup: CDR1 LNHNV, CDR2 YYDKDF (reference sequence). Between the trimmed V and J ends, which lost 1 base and 3 bases, there was a span of 7 bases. The CDR3 totals 13 residues. CDR3 amino acids: CATSRVGFYEQYF. The CDR3 DNA sequence: TGTGCCACCAGCAGAGTAGGATTCTACGAGCAGTACTTC.

A word on this clonotype: A read error may be the cause here, since a much bigger clone is one base away. The chain is built from TRBV18 and TRBJ1-1, with a weak D call TRBD1 (6 bases). V was shortened by 5 bases and J by 1 base, with 17 bases between the two germline ends. CDR3 length: 16 residues. Germline V gene lookup returns CDR1 KGHSH and CDR2 LQKENI. Here the CDR3 DNA reads TGTGCCAGCTCAAGCTTAAAGGACAGCACGAACACTGAAGCTTTCTTT. Translation: CASSSLKDSTNTEAFF.

This clonotype occurred a few times. The rearrangement joins TRBV6-2 or TRBV6-3 to TRBJ1-5; no definite D call. Trimming took off 5 bases at V and 9 bases at J, with 32 bases between the two ends. Germline lookup yields CDR1 MNHEY and CDR2 SVGEGT. The CDR3 length is 19 residues. CDR3 in amino acids: CASSDAVQGGKSLQRPQHF. The CDR3 coding sequence is TGTGCCAGCAGTGACGCCGTACAAGGAGGAAAAAGCCTCCAGAGGCCCCAGCATTTT.

As concerns this clonotype: The junction shows a germline mismatch at one end, possibly a read error. This chain joins TRBV7-3 and TRBJ2-1; D might be TRBD1 or TRBD2, each matching 5 bases. CDR3 size: 16 residues. Germline-derived CDR1 and CDR2 are SGHTA and FQGTGA. CDR3: CASSFTGPLTYNEQFF. The CDR3 bases are TGTGCCAGCAGCTTTACGGGACCCCTGACCTACAACGAGCAGTTCTTC.